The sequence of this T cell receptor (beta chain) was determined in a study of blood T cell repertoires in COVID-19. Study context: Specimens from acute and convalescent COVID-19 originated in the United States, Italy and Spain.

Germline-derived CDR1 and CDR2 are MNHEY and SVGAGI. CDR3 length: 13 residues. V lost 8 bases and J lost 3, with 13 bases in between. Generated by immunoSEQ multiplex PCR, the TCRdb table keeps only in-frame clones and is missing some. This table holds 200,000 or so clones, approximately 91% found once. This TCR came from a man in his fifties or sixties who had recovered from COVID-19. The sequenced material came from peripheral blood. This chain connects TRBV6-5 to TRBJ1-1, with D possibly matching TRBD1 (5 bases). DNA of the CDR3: TGTGCCAGCGCAGGGCGCGGGGACACTGAAGCTTTCTTT. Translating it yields CASAGRGDTEAFF.